Sequencing of this TCR beta chain was carried out in a study of blood T cell repertoires in COVID-19. Whole-study context: Samples representing acute and convalescent COVID-19 were sourced from the United States, Italy and Spain. PBMCs, B-cell-depleted T cells, or T cells provided the cDNA or gDNA that made up the material.

Germline V gene data show CDR1 as MDHEN and CDR2 as SYDVKM. The V segment lost 5 bases and the J segment 5 bases; nucleotides outside the gene matches: 6. The CDR3 runs 14 residues. In the original analysis: By means of reference gene primer amplification, nucleated cell counts were estimated. Clones were sequenced by immunoSEQ multiplex PCR, and TCRdb holds only the in-frame ones, with some missing. Clone size and the V and J calls come from that table; the DNA yielded D and trimming. The sample has about 210,000 clones, 83% seen once; the top ten hold under 3%. The sequence was collected from a woman in her forties with active or convalescent COVID-19. What was sequenced was peripheral blood. The V call is TRBV28, the J call TRBJ1-2; 9 nucleotides agree with TRBD1. The CDR3 loop reads CASSPADRGYGYTF. The CDR3 nucleotides are TGTGCCAGCAGTCCGGCCGACAGGGGGTATGGCTACACCTTC.